Below are 8 T cell receptor beta chains sequenced from a single sample in a study of prognosis after radiotherapy for stage I lung cancer. With two-round multiplex PCR, TCR beta CDR3 sequences were amplified from genomic DNA. Specific primers for each TRBV and TRBJ gene were what first-round PCR used. TCRdb independently ran MiXCR on the multiplex PCR reads; one entry per CDR3 protein. This sample has 8,000 to 9,000 distinct CDR3 sequences, with approximately 60% found just once. The sequenced sample was PBMCs, obtained before or after stereotactic body radiation therapy (not recorded which). The receptors were gathered from a donor aged 50 or older with non-small cell lung cancer.

As to this clonotype: A far larger clone is just one base off, so this is likely a read error. This chain links TRBV6-4 with TRBJ2-1, with TRBD2 as a possible D gene (5 bases). The CDR3 contains 12 residues. Trimming cost V 7 bases and J 4 bases, with 8 bases left between them. CDR1 MRHNA and CDR2 SNTAGT come from the germline V gene. The CDR3 region has the DNA TGTGCCAGCAAGTCGGGATACAATGAGCAGTTCTTC. This codes for CASKSGYNEQFF.

This clonotype has more than one count but fewer than ten. A far larger clone is only one base removed, so a read error is likely. The V call is TRBV6-1, the J call TRBJ2-5; D could derive from TRBD1 or TRBD2 (6 bases each). The DNA end favors TRBJ2-1, so the J call may be wrong. From germline, CDR1 is MNHNS and CDR2 SASEGT. The CDR3 contains 15 residues. DNA for the CDR3: TGTGCCAGTAAACCGGGGGCTAGCGTGAGGAGAGAGCAGTTCTTC. Translated: CASKPGASVRREQFF.

This clonotype was observed many times. Since a much larger clone is just one base distant, this may be a read error. V and J are TRBV3-1 and TRBJ1-6; D may be TRBD1 (5 bases). Germline V CDR1 and CDR2: LGHDT, YNNKEL (reference sequence). This CDR3 spans 15 amino acids. CDR3 amino acids: CASSQGTSYNSPPHF. CDR3 bases: TGTGCCAGCAGCCAAGGGACAAGTTATAATTCACCCCCCCACTTT. The whole variable domain, filled in from reference TRBV3-1 and TRBJ1-6, reads DTAVSQTPKYLVTQMGNDKSIKCEQNLGHDTMYWYKQDSKKFLKIMFSYNNKELIINETVPNRFSPKSPDKAHLNLHINSLELGDSAVYFCASSQGTSYNSPPHFGNGTRLTVT.

Relative to its sample, this clonotype is medium-sized. This chain connects TRBV3-1 to TRBJ1-2; D is possibly TRBD1 (6 bases). The CDR3 has 12 residues. Trimming removed 3 bases at V and 6 bases at J, with 8 bases between. Germline V gene data show CDR1 as LGHDT and CDR2 as YNNKEL (reference sequence). The CDR3 nucleotides are TGTGCCAGCAGCCAGGGGGCCAATGGCTACACCTTC. This sequence encodes CASSQGANGYTF.

This clonotype was recorded at least ten times. The chain combines TRBV3-1 with TRBJ2-5; 8 bases align to TRBD1. The CDR3 sequence is 16 residues long. Trimming took 0 bases from V and 5 from J; bases not matched to a gene: 8. CDR1 is LGHDT, CDR2 YNNKEL, per germline (reference sequence). The CDR3 loop reads CASSQDETGVSETQYF. The CDR3 nucleotides are TGTGCCAGCAGCCAAGACGAGACAGGGGTGTCCGAGACCCAGTACTTC.

The chain combines TRBV12-3 or TRBV12-4 with TRBJ2-2, with a tentative D call TRBD2 (6 bases). The CDR3 totals 13 residues. V gave up 5 bases and J gave up 5 bases, with 9 bases separating them. The CDR3 protein is CASSLGGTGELFF. The DNA of the CDR3 is TGTGCCAGCAGTCTTGGGGGGACCGGGGAGCTGTTTTTT.

Regarding this clonotype: Mismatch with germline at one junction end may stem from a read error. This chain links TRBV20-1 with TRBJ2-3, with TRBD2 matching 9 bases. Germline lookup yields CDR1 DFQATT and CDR2 SNEGSKA (reference sequence). The length of the CDR3 is 15 residues. CDR3 region: CIASLLAGKTDTQYF. CDR3 sequence (DNA): TGCATTGCTAGTCTTCTAGCGGGAAAAACAGATACGCAGTATTTT.

To note about this clonotype: A read error may explain this, as a much larger clone is one base away. The chain links TRBV27 to TRBJ1-1; 10 bases are a match to TRBD1. The trim removed 3 bases at V and 7 bases at J, leaving 8 bases unmatched. This CDR3 is built from 15 residues. The germline CDR1 and CDR2 sequences are MNHEY and SMNVEV (reference sequence). The CDR3 protein is CASSLPGQGISEAFF. CDR3 nucleotides: TGTGCCAGCAGTTTGCCGGGACAGGGGATAAGTGAAGCTTTCTTT.